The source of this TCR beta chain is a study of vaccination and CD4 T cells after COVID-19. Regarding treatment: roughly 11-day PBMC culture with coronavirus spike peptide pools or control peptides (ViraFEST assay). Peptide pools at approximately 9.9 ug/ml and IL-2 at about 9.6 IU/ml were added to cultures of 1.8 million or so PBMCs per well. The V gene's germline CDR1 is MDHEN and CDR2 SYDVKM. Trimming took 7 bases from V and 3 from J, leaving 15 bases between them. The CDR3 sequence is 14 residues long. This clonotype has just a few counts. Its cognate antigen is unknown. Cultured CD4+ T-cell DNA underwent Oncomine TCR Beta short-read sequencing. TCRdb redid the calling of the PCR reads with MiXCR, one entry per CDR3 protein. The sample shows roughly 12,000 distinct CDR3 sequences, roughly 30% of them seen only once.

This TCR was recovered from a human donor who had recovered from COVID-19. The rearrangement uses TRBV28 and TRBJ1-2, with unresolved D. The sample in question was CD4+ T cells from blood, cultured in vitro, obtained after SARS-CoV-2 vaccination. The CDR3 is CASTSRASYYGYTF. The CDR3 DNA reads TGTGCCAGCACATCTCGGGCCAGCTACTATGGCTACACCTTC.